Detailed here is one TCR beta chain. This clone was seen just once. Its antigen has not been determined. No base-level quality is on record; no much larger clone is a single base apart. This sample is drawn from a study of immune evolution from preneoplasia to lung adenocarcinoma (dated by TCRdb to the early 2020s). About the investigation overall: HLA loss of heterozygosity was observed in approximately 7%, 15% and 30% of AIS, MIA and ADC lesions, respectively, and was not observed in any AAH lesions. The TCR sequencing data were obtained from 51 patients. Sample size was determined by specimen availability and not by a prior power calculation. The study used immune gene expression, TCR sequencing and multiplex immunofluorescence to profile the immune contexture of lung adenocarcinoma precursors and invasive adenocarcinoma. Whole exome sequencing and methylation data from the same cohort of nodules were integrated with the immune data. The study reported that more than 85 samples were used for TCR sequencing. Resected precursor lesions (AAH, AIS, MIA) and invasive adenocarcinomas were compared with paired morphologically normal lung tissue. The overall cohort was made up of 53 patients with pulmonary nodules who had surgical resection. POLYSOLVER was used to infer Class I HLA alleles from exome data, while LOHHLA was used to detect allele-specific HLA loss. Overall study outcomes, separate from this receptor: The findings reflected association rather than direct causation, and larger cohorts with long-term follow-up and longitudinal biopsies were considered necessary. The highest top T cell clone frequencies were observed in normal lung, and a progressive decrease in top T cell clone frequencies appeared to occur from AAH through AIS, MIA and invasive adenocarcinoma. Normal lung showed the highest clonality, whereas later-stage lesions appeared to have higher T cell density and diversity but lower clonality. Because every patient came from Japan and China, how well the results apply to Western populations was uncertain. T cell clonality was highest in KRAS-mutant nodules compared with EGFR-mutant or double wild-type lesions.

Per the germline V gene, SGHNT is the CDR1 and YENEEA is the CDR2. Here V drops 1 base and J drops 5 bases, and the junction holds 14 bases not matched to any gene. The CDR3 runs 20 amino acids, cysteine and phenylalanine included. The kept DNA is CDR3 alone, 60 bases in frame from the first base. Resection was performed on patients in Japan or China between the mid-2010s and the late 2010s. The histologic diagnosis of each case was independently confirmed on H&E slides by two lung cancer pathologists. Premalignant or tumor cells were enriched for nucleic acid extraction by macro-dissection performed after pathologic assessment. FFPE tissue was used for DNA isolation with the AllPrep DNA/RNA FFPE Kit. Using the immunoSEQ hsTCRbeta Kit, TCR beta CDR3 regions were sequenced from DNA. Per the original workflow: TCR sequencing data were analysed with the ImmunoSEQ Analyzer. T cell clonality was calculated on productive rearrangements as 1 minus Pielou's evenness. T cell diversity was measured with the inverse Simpson index on productive templates. T cell density was TCR beta template counts normalized to usable DNA, estimated by amplifying and sequencing housekeeping genes. TCR metrics were compared across histologic stages using two-sided Kruskal-Wallis tests. TCRdb provides this immuneACCESS table in a form limited to in-frame rearrangements. Some clones are lacking; in checked studies, under half of them reflect an unresolved V gene, and why the rest are absent is not known. V and J calls and clone size follow that table, whereas D and trimming were derived from the DNA. In all, the sample holds 20,000 to 25,000 clones, and about 71% of those were seen once. The ten largest clones capture around 6% of the sample.

The rearrangement joined TRBV11-3 to TRBJ2-1, with TRBD2 identical over 13 junction bases. The sample taken for sequencing was FFPE invasive lung adenocarcinoma tissue. Sample cell subset or site, as interpreted from the label and publication: frankly invasive lung adenocarcinoma (ADC). This sequence was found in a person in their sixties with lung adenocarcinoma. CDR3 protein: CASSLGDSALLAGGDNEQFF. The DNA sequence follows: TGTGCCAGCAGCTTAGGGGACAGCGCTTTACTAGCGGGAGGGGACAATGAGCAGTTCTTC.